Listed below are T cell receptor beta chains from one sample, sequenced in a study of Ad26.COV2.S vaccination and SARS-CoV-2 variants. Generated by immunoSEQ multiplex PCR, the TCRdb table keeps only in-frame clones and is missing some. The repertoire holds 350,000 to 450,000 clones, around 82% seen once, with about 7.1% in the top ten. The sample was peripheral blood, taken in a trial of Ad26.COV2.S vaccine versus placebo. These receptors all stem from a person aged 18-65 years who received the Ad26.COV2.S COVID-19 vaccine or a placebo. Each CDR3 is given with its conserved first and last residue. D genes are given only for firm matches. Where a row states a size, it is once, few, many or the class of an expanded clone; other rows omit it.

CDR3 protein,CDR3 DNA,V gene,J gene,D gene,clone size
CASSEGIGGLTQYF,TGTGCCAGCAGTGAAGGGATAGGGGGCCTTACGCAGTATTTT,TRBV2,TRBJ2-3,TRBD1,-
CASSPQALGTDTQYF,TGTGCCAGCAGCCCACAGGCCCTTGGCACAGATACGCAGTATTTT,TRBV7-9,TRBJ2-3,-,-
CASSLGQETQYF,TGCGCCAGCAGCTTGGGCCAAGAGACCCAGTACTTC,TRBV5-1,TRBJ2-5,-,-
CAWSVSASLYNEQFF,TGTGCCTGGAGTGTATCCGCCAGTCTATACAATGAGCAGTTCTTC,TRBV30,TRBJ2-1,-,-
CASSQKRQGETYGYTF,TGTGCCAGCAGCCAGAAGCGACAGGGGGAAACCTATGGCTACACCTTC,TRBV4-2,TRBJ1-2,TRBD1,-
CASSDRDRGGQPQHF,TGTGCCAGCAGTGACCGGGACAGGGGCGGCCAGCCCCAGCATTTT,TRBV2,TRBJ1-5,TRBD1,-
CASSRRRGDTEAFF,TGTGCCAGCAGCCGTCGCAGGGGGGACACTGAAGCTTTCTTT,TRBV3-1/TRBV3-2,TRBJ1-1,TRBD1,-
CASSSTWGGYTF,TGTGCCAGCAGCTCTACCTGGGGGGGCTACACCTTC,TRBV11-2,TRBJ1-2,-,-
CASSGWGKISGELFF,TGTGCCAGCTCGGGCTGGGGGAAGATTTCCGGGGAGCTGTTTTTT,TRBV18,TRBJ2-2,-,-
CASRVGLAGEQYF,TGTGCCAGCAGGGTGGGACTAGCGGGGGAGCAGTACTTC,TRBV2,TRBJ2-7,TRBD2,-
CASSYRRNSNQPQHF,TGTGCCAGCAGTTACAGGCGGAATAGCAATCAGCCCCAGCATTTT,TRBV6-2/TRBV6-3,TRBJ1-5,-,-
CASSTRTEVANSPLHF,TGTGCCAGCAGCACAAGGACAGAGGTCGCTAATTCACCCCTCCACTTT,TRBV9,TRBJ1-6,-,-
CASSPGTGAGYGYTF,TGTGCCAGCAGTCCCGGGACAGGGGCGGGCTATGGCTACACCTTC,TRBV6-6,TRBJ1-2,TRBD1,-
CASSPPSGLFHNEQFF,TGTGCCAGCAGTCCCCCGAGTGGGCTGTTCCACAATGAGCAGTTCTTC,TRBV27,TRBJ2-1,-,-
CASSTRKGEKLFF,TGTGCCAGCAGTACTCGGAAGGGAGAAAAACTGTTTTTT,TRBV6-2/TRBV6-3,TRBJ1-4,-,-
CASSQAGTDTQYF,TGTGCCAGCAGCCAGGCGGGCACAGATACGCAGTATTTT,TRBV14,TRBJ2-3,-,once
CASSWDRVNYGYTF,TGTGCCAGCAGCTGGGACAGGGTTAACTATGGCTACACCTTC,TRBV5-6,TRBJ1-2,TRBD1,-
CASTLGLAATDTQYF,TGTGCCAGCACCCTGGGACTAGCGGCCACAGATACGCAGTATTTT,TRBV4-2,TRBJ2-3,TRBD2,few
CAITRGHITSTEAFF,TGTGCTATAACCAGGGGCCATATAACCAGCACTGAAGCTTTCTTT,TRBV7-9,TRBJ1-1,-,-
CASSAARGNEQFF,TGTGCCAGTAGCGCCGCACGGGGCAATGAGCAGTTCTTC,TRBV19,TRBJ2-1,-,-
CASSLAQGFASSGSF,TGCGCCAGCAGCTTGGCCCAAGGCTTCGCTTCCTCTGGCTCTTTT,TRBV5-1,TRBJ2-3,-,-
CASRTLAGEADTQYF,TGTGCCAGCAGGACACTAGCGGGGGAGGCAGATACGCAGTATTTT,TRBV5-4,TRBJ2-3,TRBD2,-
CASSPRQGISNEQYF,TGTGCCAGCTCACCACGACAGGGGATTTCCAACGAGCAGTACTTC,TRBV18,TRBJ2-7,TRBD1,-
CASSNTVGGYTF,TGCGCCAGCAGTAACACAGTCGGAGGCTACACCTTC,TRBV4-1,TRBJ1-2,-,-
CASSQVSTLNTEAFF,TGTGCCAGCAGCCAAGTGTCGACTCTGAACACTGAAGCTTTCTTT,TRBV3-1/TRBV3-2,TRBJ1-1,-,-
CASSPGLGGPSRNTIYF,TGTGCCAGCAGCCCCGGCTTGGGGGGCCCTTCCCGAAACACCATATATTTT,TRBV5-8,TRBJ1-3,-,-
CASRPTGASDQPQHF,TGTGCCAGCAGACCCACAGGGGCATCAGATCAGCCCCAGCATTTT,TRBV6-5,TRBJ1-5,TRBD1,-
CASTTNTGELFF,TGTGCCAGCACCACGAACACCGGGGAGCTGTTTTTT,TRBV27,TRBJ2-2,-,-
CASSIGGGGYAEAFF,TGTGCCAGTAGTATAGGAGGTGGGGGGTACGCTGAAGCTTTCTTT,TRBV19,TRBJ1-1,-,-
CASSPRQGVSEAFF,TGTGCCAGCAGTCCCCGACAGGGGGTCTCTGAAGCTTTCTTT,TRBV6-6,TRBJ1-1,TRBD1,-
CASSVSGGTNTEAFF,TGTGCCAGCAGCGTATCAGGGGGAACGAACACTGAAGCTTTCTTT,TRBV9,TRBJ1-1,TRBD1,-
CASPRGVTGTGELFF,TGTGCCAGCCCGCGGGGGGTCACGGGGACCGGGGAGCTGTTTTTT,TRBV6-5,TRBJ2-2,TRBD2,-
CSVQVWQGADGYTF,TGCAGCGTTCAGGTGTGGCAGGGGGCTGATGGCTACACCTTC,TRBV29-1,TRBJ1-2,TRBD1,-
CASSYDSYTEAFF,TGTGCCAGCAGTTACGACAGCTACACTGAAGCTTTCTTT,TRBV6-5,TRBJ1-1,-,-
CASRWERGADNEQFF,TGTGCCAGCAGGTGGGAAAGGGGGGCCGACAATGAGCAGTTCTTC,TRBV7-2,TRBJ2-1,-,-
CASSQRLVYEQYF,TGTGCCAGCAGCCAGCGACTAGTTTACGAGCAGTACTTC,TRBV3-1/TRBV3-2,TRBJ2-7,-,-
CASSHSGTSGRYTYNEQFF,TGTGCCAGCAGCCACTCCGGGACTAGCGGGCGCTATACCTACAATGAGCAGTTCTTC,TRBV7-9,TRBJ2-1,TRBD2,-
CATGTDYGYTF,TGTGCCACCGGGACAGACTATGGCTACACCTTC,TRBV10-3,TRBJ1-2,TRBD1,-
CASSQPMRGTDTQYF,TGCGCCAGCAGCCAACCCATGAGGGGCACAGATACGCAGTATTTT,TRBV4-1,TRBJ2-3,-,few
CASRSDGYTYEQYF,TGTGCCAGCAGATCCGACGGCTACACCTACGAGCAGTACTTC,TRBV6-5,TRBJ2-7,-,-
CASSGAPYNEQFF,TGTGCCAGCAGCGGGGCCCCCTACAATGAGCAGTTCTTC,TRBV7-9,TRBJ2-1,-,-
CATSSDRPGGETQYF,TGTGCCACCAGCAGTGACCGACCCGGAGGAGAGACCCAGTACTTC,TRBV15,TRBJ2-5,-,-
CASSAGGRGYGYTF,TGTGCCAGTAGCGCCGGGGGCAGGGGCTATGGCTACACCTTC,TRBV19,TRBJ1-2,-,-
CASSPRAGKAFF,TGTGCCAGCAGTCCTAGGGCAGGGAAGGCTTTCTTT,TRBV6-5,TRBJ1-1,-,-
CASSQTVGGAYEQYF,TGCGCCAGCAGCCAGACTGTCGGGGGGGCCTACGAGCAGTACTTC,TRBV4-3,TRBJ2-7,TRBD2,few
CAWSVPFGGEQYF,TGTGCCTGGAGTGTACCCTTCGGGGGCGAGCAGTACTTC,TRBV30,TRBJ2-7,-,-
CASSKAGRWSEQYF,TGTGCCAGCAGCAAAGCGGGGAGGTGGAGCGAGCAGTACTTC,TRBV21-1,TRBJ2-7,-,once
CASSLGALGAFF,TGCGCCAGCAGCTTGGGGGCCTTAGGGGCTTTCTTT,TRBV5-1,TRBJ1-1,-,-
CASIPGQLFSAEAFF,TGTGCCAGTATTCCCGGACAACTGTTTAGCGCTGAAGCTTTCTTT,TRBV19,TRBJ1-1,-,-
CASSAAQGVNQPQHF,TGTGCCAGCAGCGCTGCTCAGGGGGTAAATCAGCCCCAGCATTTT,TRBV7-9,TRBJ1-5,TRBD1,-
CASSNRVIHGYTF,TGTGCCAGCAGCAACCGGGTTATCCATGGCTACACCTTC,TRBV13,TRBJ1-2,-,once
CASKDGVENIQYF,TGTGCCAGCAAGGACGGGGTGGAAAACATTCAGTACTTC,TRBV2,TRBJ2-4,-,-
CASSQTVAAAYGYTF,TGTGCCAGCAGCCAAACCGTAGCCGCTGCCTATGGCTACACCTTC,TRBV3-1/TRBV3-2,TRBJ1-2,-,-
CASISNTENEKLFF,TGTGCCAGCATATCAAACACGGAGAATGAAAAACTGTTTTTT,TRBV27,TRBJ1-4,-,once
CSAAGGTGRPSYEQYF,TGCAGCGCAGCAGGGGGGACAGGGAGACCTTCCTACGAGCAGTACTTC,TRBV29-1,TRBJ2-7,TRBD1,once
CASSSRSTNYGYTF,TGTGCCAGCAGCTCCCGCTCGACTAACTATGGCTACACCTTC,TRBV7-2,TRBJ1-2,-,-
CASSYSHTGELFF,TGTGCCAGCAGTTACAGTCACACCGGGGAGCTGTTTTTT,TRBV12-3/TRBV12-4,TRBJ2-2,-,-